This T cell receptor (beta chain) was documented in a study of T cell repertoires in aging, cancer and after chemotherapy. Across the whole study: Repeat sampling of healthy donors over several months to years showed clear clonal overlap. Overall study results and limits: Across the chemotherapy interval, each cancer cohort showed higher median generation probability, suggesting thymic rebound. Age-matched healthy donors had significantly more diverse, less clonal blood TCR repertoires than untreated cancer patients.

Multiplex touch-down PCR with TRB-A/B primers amplified rearranged V-D-J TRB sequences. One entry per CDR3 protein, called by TCRdb with MiXCR from the multiplex PCR reads. The table lists 10,000 or so distinct CDR3 sequences, less than 30% of them singletons. The CDR3 has 14 residues. Losses at the gene ends were 0 bases for V and 5 bases for J; bases not matched to a gene: 4. CDR1 and CDR2 (germline): LNHDA, SQIVND (reference sequence). Peripheral blood genomic DNA, not sorted cells or RNA, was the template. By share, this clonotype ranks as medium-sized (0.01 to 0.1%). Its antigen remains unidentified.

The sequence came from a human donor in good health. The sequenced sample was blood. This chain uses TRBV19 with TRBJ2-7; 7 bases match TRBD1. CDR3: CASSIDNRGDEQYF. The CDR3 DNA follows: TGTGCCAGTAGTATAGATAACAGGGGCGACGAGCAGTACTTC. The full variable domain, rest sourced from reference TRBV19 and TRBJ2-7, is DGGITQSPKYLFRKEGQNVTLSCEQNLNHDAMYWYRQDPGQGLRLIYYSQIVNDFQKGDIAEGYSVSREKKESFPLTVTSAQKNPTAFYLCASSIDNRGDEQYFGPGTRLTVT.